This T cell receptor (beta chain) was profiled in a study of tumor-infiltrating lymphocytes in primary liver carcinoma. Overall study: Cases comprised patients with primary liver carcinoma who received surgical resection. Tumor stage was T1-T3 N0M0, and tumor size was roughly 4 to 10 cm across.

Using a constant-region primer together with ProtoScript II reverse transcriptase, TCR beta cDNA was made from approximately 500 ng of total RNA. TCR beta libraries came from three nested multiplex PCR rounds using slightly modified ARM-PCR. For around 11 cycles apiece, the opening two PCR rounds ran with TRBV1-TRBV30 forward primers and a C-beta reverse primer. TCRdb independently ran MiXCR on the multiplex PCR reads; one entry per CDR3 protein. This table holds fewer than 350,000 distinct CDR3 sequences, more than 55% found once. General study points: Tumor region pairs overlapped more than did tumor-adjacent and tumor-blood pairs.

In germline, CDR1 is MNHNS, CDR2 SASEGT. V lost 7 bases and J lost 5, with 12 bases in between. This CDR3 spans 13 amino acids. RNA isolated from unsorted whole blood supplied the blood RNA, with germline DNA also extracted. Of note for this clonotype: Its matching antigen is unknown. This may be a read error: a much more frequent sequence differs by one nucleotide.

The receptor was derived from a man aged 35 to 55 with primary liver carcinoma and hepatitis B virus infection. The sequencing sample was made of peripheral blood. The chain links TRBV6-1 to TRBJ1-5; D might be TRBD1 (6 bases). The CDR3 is CASTTGPYQPQHF. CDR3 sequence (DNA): TGTGCCAGCACCACAGGGCCTTATCAGCCCCAGCATTTT.